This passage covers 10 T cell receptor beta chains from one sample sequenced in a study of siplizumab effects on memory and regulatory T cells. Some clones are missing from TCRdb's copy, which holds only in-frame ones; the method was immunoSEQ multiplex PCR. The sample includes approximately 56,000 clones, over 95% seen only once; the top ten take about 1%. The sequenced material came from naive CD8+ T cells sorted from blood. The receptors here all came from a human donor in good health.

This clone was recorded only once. Written as DNA, the CDR3 is TGTGCCAGCAGCCTCTGGGGGGGGACAAGAATTAACACCGGGGAGCTGTTTTTT. Its translation is CASSLWGGTRINTGELFF. This sequence joins TRBV14 and TRBJ2-2, with D perhaps matching TRBD2 (7 bases). The germline CDR1 and CDR2 sequences are SGHDN and FVKESK. The ends were cut back, 4 bases at V and 2 bases at J, with 20 bases in the middle. The CDR3 totals 18 residues.

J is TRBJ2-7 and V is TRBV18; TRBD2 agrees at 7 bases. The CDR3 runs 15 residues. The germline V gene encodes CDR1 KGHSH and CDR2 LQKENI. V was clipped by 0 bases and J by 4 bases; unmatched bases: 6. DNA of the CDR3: TGTGCCAGCTCACCACCGGCTAGCGGAGGATACGAGCAGTACTTC. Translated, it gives CASSPPASGGYEQYF.

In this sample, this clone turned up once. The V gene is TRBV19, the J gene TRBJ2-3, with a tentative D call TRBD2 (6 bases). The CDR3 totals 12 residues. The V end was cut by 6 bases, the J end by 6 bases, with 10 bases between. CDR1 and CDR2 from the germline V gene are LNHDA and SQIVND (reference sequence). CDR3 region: CASSGSQDTQYF. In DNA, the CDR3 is TGTGCCAGTAGCGGGAGTCAGGATACGCAGTATTTT. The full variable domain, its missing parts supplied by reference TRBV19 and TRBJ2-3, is DGGITQSPKYLFRKEGQNVTLSCEQNLNHDAMYWYRQDPGQGLRLIYYSQIVNDFQKGDIAEGYSVSREKKESFPLTVTSAQKNPTAFYLCASSGSQDTQYFGPGTRLTVL.

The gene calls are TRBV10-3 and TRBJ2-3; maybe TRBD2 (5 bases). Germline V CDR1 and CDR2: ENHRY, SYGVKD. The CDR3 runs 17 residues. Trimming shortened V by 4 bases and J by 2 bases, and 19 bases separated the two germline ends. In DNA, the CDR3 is TGTGCCATCAGTGGGACCAAGTTAAGCGGAAACACAGATACGCAGTATTTT. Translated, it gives CAISGTKLSGNTDTQYF.

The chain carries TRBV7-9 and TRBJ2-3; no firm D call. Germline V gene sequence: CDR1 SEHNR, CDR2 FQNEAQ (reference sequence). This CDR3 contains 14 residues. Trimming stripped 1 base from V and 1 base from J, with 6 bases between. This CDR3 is CASSLVGGTDTQYF. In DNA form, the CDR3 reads TGTGCCAGCAGCTTAGTTGGGGGCACAGATACGCAGTATTTT.

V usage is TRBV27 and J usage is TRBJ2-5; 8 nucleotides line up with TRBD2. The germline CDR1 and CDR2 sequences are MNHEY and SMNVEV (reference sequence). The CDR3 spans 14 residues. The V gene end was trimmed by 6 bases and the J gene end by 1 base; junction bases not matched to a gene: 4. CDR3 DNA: TGTGCCAGCAGACCTAGCGGGCTCCAAGAGACCCAGTACTTC. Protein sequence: CASRPSGLQETQYF.

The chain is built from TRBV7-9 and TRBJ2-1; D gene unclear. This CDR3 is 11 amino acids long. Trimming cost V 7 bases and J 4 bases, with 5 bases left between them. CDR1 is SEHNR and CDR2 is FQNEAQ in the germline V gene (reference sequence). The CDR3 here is CASILYNEQFF. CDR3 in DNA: TGTGCCAGCATCCTGTACAATGAGCAGTTCTTC.

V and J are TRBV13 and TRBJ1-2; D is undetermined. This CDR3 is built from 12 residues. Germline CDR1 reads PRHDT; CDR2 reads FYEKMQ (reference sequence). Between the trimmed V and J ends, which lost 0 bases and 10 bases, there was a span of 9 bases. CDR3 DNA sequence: TGTGCCAGCAGCTTAGGCCCCTCTGTCTACACCTTC. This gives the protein CASSLGPSVYTF. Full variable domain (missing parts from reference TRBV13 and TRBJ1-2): AAGVIQSPRHLIKEKRETATLKCYPIPRHDTVYWYQQGPGQDPQFLISFYEKMQSDKGSIPDRFSAQQFSDYHSELNMSSLELGDSALYFCASSLGPSVYTFGSGTRLTVV.

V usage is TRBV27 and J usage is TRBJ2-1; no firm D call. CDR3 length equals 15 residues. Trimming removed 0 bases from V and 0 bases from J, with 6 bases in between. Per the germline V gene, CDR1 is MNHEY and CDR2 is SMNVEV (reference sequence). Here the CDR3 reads CASSLSGHSYNEQFF. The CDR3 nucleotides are TGTGCCAGCAGTTTATCGGGCCACTCCTACAATGAGCAGTTCTTC.

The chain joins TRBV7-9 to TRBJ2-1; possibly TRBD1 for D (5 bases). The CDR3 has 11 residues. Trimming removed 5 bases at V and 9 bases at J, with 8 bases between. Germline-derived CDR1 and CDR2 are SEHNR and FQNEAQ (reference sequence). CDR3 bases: TGTGCCAGCAGCCAAGGGGTTGAGCAGTTCTTC. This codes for CASSQGVEQFF.